This T cell receptor beta chain came from a study of read filtering for tumor transcriptome and immune sequencing. General study points: Dropping single-read clonotypes raised IR-seq and RNA-seq shared-clonotype correlation.

At the time of active disease, bone marrow was collected from every patient. The table lists this clonotype with many counts. The antigen is undetermined. The library was built from about 400 ng RNA with molecular barcoded adaptors for alpha/delta and beta/gamma chains. TCRdb re-called the reads through MiXCR, storing one row per CDR3 protein. The top ten clones hold around 8.3% of a sample with under 150,000 distinct CDR3 sequences, around 13% of them seen once. With V trimmed by 0 bases and J by 9 bases, 8 bases remained unmatched. The CDR3 runs to 16 residues. Looked up from germline, CDR1 is LGHNA and CDR2 is YSLEER.

The TCR originated in a donor aged 40 or over with multiple myeloma. Sequencing used a population of CD138-negative cells sorted from bone marrow. This chain links TRBV4-3 with TRBJ2-1; TRBD2 aligns across 10 bases. CDR3 nucleotides: TGCGCCAGCAGCCAAGATCGAGCGGGAGGGCCAGGTGAGCAGTTCTTC. This sequence encodes CASSQDRAGGPGEQFF.